Included here is one T cell receptor (beta chain) sequence, with context. Profiling relied on immunoSEQ multiplex PCR, and the TCRdb table lists in-frame clones only, not all of them. Counted here are some 80,000 clones, 92% occurring once; the ten biggest clones make up approximately 1.4%. The data stem from a study of T cell changes during pregnancy in multiple sclerosis. The receptor was derived from a female donor with multiple sclerosis, enrolled in a pregnancy study. The sequencing used peripheral blood, collected before pregnancy.

CDR3 protein: CASSPWGLRGRSTDTQYF. CDR3 coding DNA: TGTGCCAGCAGCCCCTGGGGTCTGCGGGGGAGAAGCACAGATACGCAGTATTTT. This chain connects TRBV7-3 to TRBJ2-3; 7 positions agree with TRBD2. Trimming took 5 bases from V and 0 from J; bases not matched to a gene: 14. The CDR3 sequence is 18 residues long. Germline V gives CDR1 SGHTA, CDR2 FQGTGA.